Sequencing of this T cell receptor beta chain was carried out in a study of T cells in Graves' hyperthyroidism and ophthalmopathy. Amplification targeted TCR beta CDR3 regions from RNA transcripts. Using the HTBI primer set, a first-round RT-PCR was run on the TCR CDR3. Using its own MiXCR run on the multiplex PCR reads, TCRdb lists one record per CDR3 protein. This table holds about 590,000 distinct CDR3 sequences, approximately 15% found once. This clonotype appeared many times. CDR1 is DFQATT, CDR2 SNEGSKA, per germline (reference sequence). The CDR3 runs to 13 residues. Trimming cost V 2 bases and J 8 bases, with 15 bases left between them.

This chain connects TRBV20-1 to TRBJ1-1; D is perhaps TRBD1 (5 bases). The TCR comes from a woman younger than 35 with Graves' ophthalmopathy. The sequenced material came from blood. CDR3: CSARSPWGREAFF. Written as DNA, the CDR3 is TGCAGTGCTAGATCCCCCTGGGGCAGGGAAGCTTTCTTT.